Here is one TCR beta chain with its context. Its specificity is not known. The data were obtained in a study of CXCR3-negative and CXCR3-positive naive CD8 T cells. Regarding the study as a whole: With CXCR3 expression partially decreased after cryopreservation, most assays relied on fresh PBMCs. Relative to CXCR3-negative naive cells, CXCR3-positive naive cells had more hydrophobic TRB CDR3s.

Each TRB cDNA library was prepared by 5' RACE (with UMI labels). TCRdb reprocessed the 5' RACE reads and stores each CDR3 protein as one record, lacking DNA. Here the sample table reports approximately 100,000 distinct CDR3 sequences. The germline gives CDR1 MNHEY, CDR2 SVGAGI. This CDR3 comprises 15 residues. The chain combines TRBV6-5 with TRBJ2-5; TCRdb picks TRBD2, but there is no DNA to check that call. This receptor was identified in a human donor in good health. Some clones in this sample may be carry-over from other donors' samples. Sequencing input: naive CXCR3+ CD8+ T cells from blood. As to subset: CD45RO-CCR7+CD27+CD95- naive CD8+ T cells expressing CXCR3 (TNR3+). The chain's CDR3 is CASSYSGLASETQYF.